A single TCR beta chain is shown here with its context. Antigen: not known. Noted time point: week 47, end of study. The vaccine gave 300 ug of a 20-mer mutant IDH1 peptide subcutaneously per dose. Tumors from donors were new WHO grade 3 or 4 IDH1-mutant astrocytomas with ATRX loss. Assay: immunoSEQ multiplex PCR; the TCRdb copy retains only in-frame clones and omits some. This sample has around 50,000 clones, with approximately 84% found just once. This record belongs to a study of a mutant IDH1 vaccine in newly diagnosed glioma. Study summary: Vaccination was launched 4-6 weeks after radiotherapy alone, or with temozolomide cycles. Most had both radiotherapy and temozolomide beforehand; others had only one. The study, taken as a whole, reports: Overall, around 93% of patients had vaccine-induced immune responses.

This CDR3 has 13 amino acids. J lost 8 bases, V lost 3 bases, and 4 bases had no gene match. The germline V gene encodes CDR1 SGHAT and CDR2 FQNNGV. This sequence originates from a woman in her thirties with glioma. Some clones in this sample may be carry-over from other donors' samples. This chain connects TRBV11-2 to TRBJ1-2; 9 nucleotides agree with TRBD1. The starting material was PBMCs, obtained from a glioma patient whose treatment included an IDH1 peptide vaccine. The CDR3 DNA sequence: TGTGCCAGCAGCTTCCACAGGGGGCGAGGCTACACCTTC. This gives the protein CASSFHRGRGYTF.